Listed below are T cell receptor beta chains from one sample, sequenced in a study of vaccination effects on CD4 cells after COVID-19. Sequencing used immunoSEQ multiplex PCR; TCRdb keeps in-frame clones, though not all of them. The table lists tens of thousands of clones, approximately 77% of them singletons. The antigens of these receptors remain unknown. The specimen comprised CD4+ T cells from PBMCs cultured without peptide, sampled before COVID-19 vaccination. The receptors were sampled from a human donor who received a COVID-19 vaccine. CDR3s include the opening cysteine and the closing phenylalanine or tryptophan. D genes are given only for firm matches.

d_gene: TRBD1; v_gene: TRBV2; j_gene: TRBJ1-6; CDR3aa: CASTERDRENSPLHF; CDR3nt: TGTGCCAGCACCGAAAGGGACAGGGAGAATTCACCCCTCCACTTT
d_gene: TRBD1; v_gene: TRBV18; j_gene: TRBJ1-6; CDR3aa: CASSPLSWDRDHWALHF; CDR3nt: TGTGCCAGCTCACCATTAAGTTGGGACAGGGACCATTGGGCCCTCCACTTT
d_gene: TRBD1; v_gene: TRBV28; j_gene: TRBJ1-5; CDR3aa: CASKDRVQPQHF; CDR3nt: TGTGCCAGCAAAGACAGGGTTCAGCCCCAGCATTTT
d_gene: -; v_gene: TRBV6-4; j_gene: TRBJ2-3; CDR3aa: CASSDQGWTDTQYF; CDR3nt: TGTGCCAGCAGTGACCAGGGTTGGACAGATACGCAGTATTTT
d_gene: -; v_gene: TRBV11-1; j_gene: TRBJ1-1; CDR3aa: CASSLDGWLKTEAFF; CDR3nt: TGTGCCAGCAGCTTAGATGGCTGGTTAAAGACTGAAGCTTTCTTT
d_gene: TRBD2; v_gene: TRBV5-1; j_gene: TRBJ2-5; CDR3aa: CASSQPRGGETQYF; CDR3nt: TGCGCCAGCAGCCAGCCCCGGGGGGGTGAGACCCAGTACTTC
d_gene: -; v_gene: TRBV5-1; j_gene: TRBJ2-5; CDR3aa: CASSQGPRETQYF; CDR3nt: TGCGCCAGCAGCCAGGGACCTAGGGAGACCCAGTACTTC
d_gene: -; v_gene: TRBV5-1; j_gene: TRBJ2-3; CDR3aa: CASSFLSTSTDTQYF; CDR3nt: TGCGCCAGCAGCTTCCTGTCGACTAGCACAGATACGCAGTATTTT
d_gene: -; v_gene: TRBV30; j_gene: TRBJ1-1; CDR3aa: CAWSVQDLSGAFF; CDR3nt: TGTGCCTGGAGTGTCCAGGACTTGAGCGGAGCTTTCTTT
d_gene: -; v_gene: TRBV5-1; j_gene: TRBJ2-5; CDR3aa: CASSFYRVETQYF; CDR3nt: TGCGCCAGCAGCTTTTACAGGGTTGAGACCCAGTACTTC
d_gene: TRBD1; v_gene: TRBV6-4; j_gene: TRBJ1-2; CDR3aa: CASSGGTGSLYGYTF; CDR3nt: TGTGCCAGCAGTGGCGGGACAGGGAGTCTGTATGGCTACACCTTC
d_gene: -; v_gene: TRBV30; j_gene: TRBJ1-5; CDR3aa: CAWSSGGGQPQHF; CDR3nt: TGTGCCTGGAGTTCTGGGGGGGGACAGCCCCAGCATTTT
d_gene: -; v_gene: TRBV7-9; j_gene: TRBJ1-6; CDR3aa: CASSLVGRDSPLHF; CDR3nt: TGTGCCAGCAGCTTAGTAGGGAGGGATTCACCCCTCCACTTT
d_gene: -; v_gene: TRBV7-9; j_gene: TRBJ2-5; CDR3aa: CASSFSETQYF; CDR3nt: TGTGCCAGCAGCTTTTCAGAGACCCAGTACTTC
d_gene: -; v_gene: TRBV24-1; j_gene: TRBJ2-2; CDR3aa: CATSDALGASNTGELFF; CDR3nt: TGTGCCACCAGTGATGCCCTTGGCGCTTCGAACACCGGGGAGCTGTTTTTT
d_gene: -; v_gene: TRBV6-6; j_gene: TRBJ1-2; CDR3aa: CAIFRQNPYGYTF; CDR3nt: TGTGCCATCTTTCGTCAGAACCCCTATGGCTACACCTTC
d_gene: -; v_gene: TRBV9; j_gene: TRBJ1-2; CDR3aa: CASSVGQASYGYTF; CDR3nt: TGTGCCAGCAGCGTAGGACAGGCTAGCTATGGCTACACCTTC